This T cell receptor beta chain was profiled in a study of naive and memory T cell subsets. Treatment denoted: skin biopsy from PPD injection site in Mantoux-positive individual. Cells were not sorted; total RNA input targeted about 1 to 1000 ng. Germline CDR1 and CDR2: DFQATT and SNEGSKA (reference sequence). The V end lost 3 bases, the J end lost 7 bases, and 10 bases lay between the germline ends. The CDR3 covers 12 residues. Alpha and beta constant region primers primed reverse transcription for blood and skin samples. A single record per CDR3 protein comes from TCRdb applying MiXCR to the UMI-ligation and nested PCR reads. The sample holds 17,000 or so distinct CDR3 sequences; nearly 9.5% are singletons and the top ten take about 6.8%.

The sequence was collected from an adult in good health. The sample was skin, taken from a tuberculin skin test site. The rearrangement links TRBV20-1 to TRBJ1-5; D call uncertain. In DNA form, the CDR3 reads TGCAGTGCTAGTTGGGATGGACAGCCCCAGCATTTT. This translates into CSASWDGQPQHF.